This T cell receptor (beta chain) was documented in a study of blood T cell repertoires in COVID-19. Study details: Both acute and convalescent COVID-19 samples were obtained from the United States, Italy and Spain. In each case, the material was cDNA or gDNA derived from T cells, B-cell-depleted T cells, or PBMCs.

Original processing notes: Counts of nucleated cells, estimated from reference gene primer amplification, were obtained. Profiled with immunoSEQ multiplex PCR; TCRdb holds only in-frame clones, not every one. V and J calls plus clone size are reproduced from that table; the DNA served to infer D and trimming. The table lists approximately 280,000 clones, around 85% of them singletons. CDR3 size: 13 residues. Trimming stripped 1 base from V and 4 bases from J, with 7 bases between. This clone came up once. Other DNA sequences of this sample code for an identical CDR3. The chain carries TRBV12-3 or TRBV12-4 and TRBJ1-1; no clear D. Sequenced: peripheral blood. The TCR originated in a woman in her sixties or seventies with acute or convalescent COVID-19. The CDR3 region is CASSLGAGTEAFF. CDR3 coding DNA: TGTGCCAGCAGTTTAGGTGCGGGCACTGAAGCTTTCTTT.